Listed below are T cell receptor beta chains from one sample, sequenced in a study of blood T cell repertoires in COVID-19. The protocol was immunoSEQ multiplex PCR, while the TCRdb copy is restricted to in-frame clones and leaves out a portion. The sample gives 100,000 or so clones, approximately 84% of which show up once; roughly 17% is in the top ten. The sample was peripheral blood. The source of these receptors is a woman in her sixties with acute or convalescent COVID-19. CDR3s include the opening cysteine and the closing phenylalanine or tryptophan. D genes are given only for firm matches. Size is stated for part of the rows, as once, few or many counts, or as a class when the clone is expanded.

d_call	j_call	v_call	clone_size	cdr3_nt	cdr3_aa
TRBD2	TRBJ2-5	TRBV7-2	once	TGTGCCAGCAGCCCTAGCGGGGGGGCCTTGGGGACCCAGTACTTC	CASSPSGGALGTQYF
TRBD2	TRBJ2-3	TRBV5-1	.	TGCGCCAGCAGCTTGGTTCCCGCGGGGGGGCTCATCACAGATACGCAGTATTTT	CASSLVPAGGLITDTQYF
TRBD2	TRBJ2-2	TRBV29-1	.	TGCCGCGTTGGGGGGGGAGCGAACACCGGGGAGCTGTTTTTT	CRVGGGANTGELFF
TRBD2	TRBJ2-3	TRBV5-4	few	TGTGCCAGCGCGGGGGAATTTGCAGATACGCAGTATTTT	CASAGEFADTQYF
TRBD1	TRBJ1-5	TRBV30	few	TGTGCCTGGAGTGCCGGGACAGGGGTCAGCCAGCCCCAGCATTTT	CAWSAGTGVSQPQHF
TRBD2	TRBJ2-1	TRBV29-1	.	TGCAGCGTTGTGCGGGGGGACTCCTACAATGAGCAGTTCTTC	CSVVRGDSYNEQFF
.	TRBJ2-3	TRBV12-3/TRBV12-4	.	TGTGCCAGCAGTTTCGGGGGCACAGATACGCAGTATTTT	CASSFGGTDTQYF
.	TRBJ1-1	TRBV30	few	TGTGCCTGGAGTCTAGGGGTTGTCACTGAAGCTTTCTTT	CAWSLGVVTEAFF
TRBD1	TRBJ1-6	TRBV25-1	.	TGTGCCAGCAGGGACATGGGACAGGGAACTTCACCCCTCCACTTT	CASRDMGQGTSPLHF
.	TRBJ2-2	TRBV5-1	.	TGCGCCAGCAGCTTGCGGACACCGAACACCGGGGAGCTGTTTTTT	CASSLRTPNTGELFF
TRBD1	TRBJ1-5	TRBV7-8	.	TGTGCCAGCAGCGCATGGGCAACCACAGGGGCCTTGGGTTTGAGTAGCAATCAGCCCCAGCATTTT	CASSAWATTGALGLSSNQPQHF
.	TRBJ1-3	TRBV6-6	.	TGTGCCAGCAGTTACAGCTTCTCTGGAAACACCATATATTTT	CASSYSFSGNTIYF
TRBD1	TRBJ1-2	TRBV6-1	.	TGTGCCAGCAGGGAAGATCAGGGGGCGCGGGGCTACACCTTC	CASREDQGARGYTF
.	TRBJ1-4	TRBV9	.	TGTGCCAGCAGCGTAGACGGGACACCTGGGGGAACTAATGAAAAACTGTTTTTT	CASSVDGTPGGTNEKLFF
.	TRBJ2-7	TRBV15	.	TGTGCCACCAGCAGAGACGAGACCTACGAGCAGTACTTC	CATSRDETYEQYF
TRBD2	TRBJ2-1	TRBV7-3	.	TGTGCCAGCAGCCAGGGAGGGGTGCGGTACAATGAGCAGTTCTTC	CASSQGGVRYNEQFF
TRBD1	TRBJ1-1	TRBV9	.	TGTGCCAGCAGCGCATATGCGGACAGGGGACTCCCTGAAGCTTTCTTT	CASSAYADRGLPEAFF
TRBD1	TRBJ2-1	TRBV5-4	.	TGTGCCAGCAGCTTGGCCACCCCCCGAACAGGGGGCAAGGTGCAGTTCTTC	CASSLATPRTGGKVQFF
.	TRBJ2-1	TRBV5-6	.	TGTGCCAGCAATGGGTTCGGACGGGGGTATGAGCAGTTCTTC	CASNGFGRGYEQFF
.	TRBJ1-2	TRBV5-8	.	TGTGCCAGCAGCTTGCAGATTTTCTATGGCTACACCTTC	CASSLQIFYGYTF
TRBD1	TRBJ2-1	TRBV28	.	TGTGCCAGCGGACCAACAGGGGTCAATGAGCAGTTCTTC	CASGPTGVNEQFF
TRBD1	TRBJ2-7	TRBV4-2	.	TGTGCCAGCAGCCTCCGGGACAGAACACCCTACGAGCAGTACTTC	CASSLRDRTPYEQYF
.	TRBJ1-3	TRBV5-5	.	TGTGCCAGCAGCCACAGACAGTACCTTCAAGCTGGAAACACCATATATTTT	CASSHRQYLQAGNTIYF
.	TRBJ2-5	TRBV10-2	.	TGCGCCAGCAGTGTCCGGGACAAAGGATTTGGGACCCAGTACTTC	CASSVRDKGFGTQYF
.	TRBJ1-2	TRBV27	once	TGTGCCAGCAGTTTATCGTCCCGCCCCCAGGCGGGTAACTATGGCTACACCTTC	CASSLSSRPQAGNYGYTF
TRBD2	TRBJ2-1	TRBV5-4	.	TGTGCCAGCAGTTATGAGCGGGGGGCCCACAATGAGCAGTTCTTC	CASSYERGAHNEQFF
TRBD1	TRBJ1-1	TRBV7-8	.	TGTGCCAGCAGCTTAACAGGGGAGATGGCTTTCTTT	CASSLTGEMAFF
.	TRBJ2-1	TRBV5-6	.	TGTGCCAGCAGCTCCCAGGGGGGTAAGCAGTTCTTC	CASSSQGGKQFF
TRBD1	TRBJ2-2	TRBV18	.	TGTGCCAGCTCACCGGGACAGACGAACACCGGGGAGCTGTTTTTT	CASSPGQTNTGELFF
.	TRBJ1-4	TRBV11-2	.	TGTGCCAGCAGCTTAGTCGGGGGACGGACTAATGAAAAACTGTTTTTT	CASSLVGGRTNEKLFF
TRBD1	TRBJ1-2	TRBV3-1/TRBV3-2	.	TGTGCCAGCAGCCAAGTTCCGGCAGGGGGAGGCTATGGCTACACCTTC	CASSQVPAGGGYGYTF
TRBD1	TRBJ2-5	TRBV12-3/TRBV12-4	.	TGTGCCAGCAGCCTGACAGGGCTGGAGACCCAGTACTTC	CASSLTGLETQYF
TRBD1	TRBJ1-1	TRBV3-1/TRBV3-2	.	TGTGCCAGCAGCCAATTTACAGGGGGCGCGACTGAAGCTTTCTTT	CASSQFTGGATEAFF
.	TRBJ1-3	TRBV9	.	TGTGCCAGCACCGCTAGCTACTCTGGAAACACCATATATTTT	CASTASYSGNTIYF
.	TRBJ1-6	TRBV3-1/TRBV3-2	.	TGTGCCAGCAGCTCACCAGGGGACTCACCCCTCCACTTT	CASSSPGDSPLHF
.	TRBJ2-7	TRBV28	.	TGTGCCAGCAGCTCCACTAGTTACGAGCAGTACTTC	CASSSTSYEQYF
.	TRBJ1-6	TRBV28	.	TGTGCCAGCAGTTTCGGGGGTACAGTCTATTCACCCCTCCACTTT	CASSFGGTVYSPLHF
TRBD2	TRBJ2-3	TRBV2	few	TGTGCCAGCAGAGGACTAGCGGGGGCCACAGATACGCAGTATTTT	CASRGLAGATDTQYF
.	TRBJ1-2	TRBV5-1	.	TGCGCCAGCAGCTTTGAAGGCAGGGTCCCTGACGGCTACACCTTC	CASSFEGRVPDGYTF
TRBD1	TRBJ1-4	TRBV19	.	TGTGCCAGTAGTGACTTCCAGGGGGCTCGGGAAAAACTGTTTTTT	CASSDFQGAREKLFF
TRBD1	TRBJ1-1	TRBV3-1/TRBV3-2	.	TGTGCCAGCAGCCCCCTTCGACAGGGGAACACTGAAGCTTTCTTT	CASSPLRQGNTEAFF
.	TRBJ2-7	TRBV19	.	TGTGCCAGTAGTATCCAGCAGGGGAACGAGCAGTACTTC	CASSIQQGNEQYF
.	TRBJ1-1	TRBV28	once	TGTGCCAGCAGTTTAGGAGGGCGCACTGAAGCTTTCTTT	CASSLGGRTEAFF
.	TRBJ1-2	TRBV30	once	TGTGCCTGGAGTGTAAAGGCCCAGGGGGGCTACACCTTC	CAWSVKAQGGYTF
TRBD2	TRBJ2-1	TRBV2	.	TGTGCCAGCAAAGGGACTAGCGGTACCTACAATGAGCAGTTCTTC	CASKGTSGTYNEQFF
TRBD2	TRBJ2-3	TRBV2	.	TGTGCCAGCAGCAGACTAGCGGGGGTGGGAGATACGCAGTATTTT	CASSRLAGVGDTQYF
TRBD1	TRBJ2-7	TRBV28	.	TGTGCCAGCAGTTTCCCAGACAGGGTGAAGTACTTC	CASSFPDRVKYF
.	TRBJ1-1	TRBV14	once	TGTGCCAGCAGCCAAGCCGGGGTCCGAAACACTGAAGCTTTCTTT	CASSQAGVRNTEAFF
TRBD1	TRBJ1-5	TRBV7-2	.	TGTGCCAGCAGCTTATTGACAGGGCAAGGCCAGCCCCAGCATTTT	CASSLLTGQGQPQHF
.	TRBJ2-2	TRBV7-7	many	TGTGCTACCAACAGGGAAAGGACCGGGGAGCTGTTTTTT	CATNRERTGELFF
TRBD2	TRBJ2-1	TRBV19	.	TGTGCCAGTACTAGCGGGGACTATAAGGCCCGCCAGCAGTTCTTC	CASTSGDYKARQQFF
TRBD1	TRBJ2-5	TRBV6-5	.	TGTGCCAGCACCGGGGACAGGGTGATCCAAGAGACCCAGTACTTC	CASTGDRVIQETQYF
.	TRBJ1-2	TRBV5-1	medium-sized	TGCGCCAGCAGCCCCCGTCCAGGGGCAAGGTCCGGTGTGGGCTACACCTTC	CASSPRPGARSGVGYTF
.	TRBJ1-2	TRBV7-9	once	TGTGCCAGCAGCTTCGACAGCTATGGCTACACCTTC	CASSFDSYGYTF
TRBD1	TRBJ1-2	TRBV30	.	TGTGCCTGGAGTTATGGACAGGGAGCGTCCTATGGCTACACCTTC	CAWSYGQGASYGYTF